This T cell receptor beta chain was sequenced for a study of response to subunit inactivated influenza vaccine. J lost 3 bases, V lost 5 bases, and 15 bases had no gene match. The CDR3 sequence is 17 residues long. Germline CDR1 reads SEHNR; CDR2 reads FQNEAQ (reference sequence). A note on this clonotype: Its antigen is still unknown.

Using its own MiXCR run on the RT-PCR reads, TCRdb lists one record per CDR3 protein. The data hold around 480,000 distinct CDR3 sequences, with approximately 16% observed a single time. Study-wide results and limits: T cells newly recruited by each seasonal influenza vaccination are few, the authors suggested.

The chain uses TRBV7-9 and TRBJ1-1; 7 nucleotides match TRBD1. Source: CD4+ T cells sorted from PBMCs, taken around 25 months after vaccination. The receptor comes from a man aged 50 to 69 who received an inactivated influenza vaccine. The CDR3 DNA follows: TGTGCCAGCAGCCCCAGAAATCGACAGGGAAGGGACACTGAAGCTTTCTTT. It yields the protein CASSPRNRQGRDTEAFF.